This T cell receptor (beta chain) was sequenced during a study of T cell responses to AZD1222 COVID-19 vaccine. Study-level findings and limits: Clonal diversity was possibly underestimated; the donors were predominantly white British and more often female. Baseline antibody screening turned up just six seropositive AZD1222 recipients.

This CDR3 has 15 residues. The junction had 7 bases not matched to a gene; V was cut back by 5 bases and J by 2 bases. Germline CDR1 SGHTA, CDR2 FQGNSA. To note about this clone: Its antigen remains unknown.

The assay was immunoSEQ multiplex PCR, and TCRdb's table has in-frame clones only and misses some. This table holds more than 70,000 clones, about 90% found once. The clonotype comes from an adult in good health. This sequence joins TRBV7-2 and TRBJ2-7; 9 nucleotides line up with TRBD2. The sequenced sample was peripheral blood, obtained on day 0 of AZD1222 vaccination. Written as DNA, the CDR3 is TGTGCCAGCAGCACTATAGCGGGAGCCGCCTACGAGCAGTACTTC. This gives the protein CASSTIAGAAYEQYF.